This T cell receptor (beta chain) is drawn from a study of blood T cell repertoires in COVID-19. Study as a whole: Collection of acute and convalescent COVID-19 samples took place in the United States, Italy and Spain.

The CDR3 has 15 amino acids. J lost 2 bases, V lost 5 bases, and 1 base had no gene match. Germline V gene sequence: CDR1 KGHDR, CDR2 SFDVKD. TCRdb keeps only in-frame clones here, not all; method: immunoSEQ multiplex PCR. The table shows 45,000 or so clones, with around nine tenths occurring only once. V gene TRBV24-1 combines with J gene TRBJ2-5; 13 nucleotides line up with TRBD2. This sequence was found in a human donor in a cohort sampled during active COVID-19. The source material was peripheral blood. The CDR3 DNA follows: TGTGCCACCAGTGCGGGACTAGCGGGGCAAGAGACCCAGTACTTC. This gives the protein CATSAGLAGQETQYF.